The T cell receptor beta chain described here comes from a study of blood T cell repertoires in COVID-19. In the study overall: Acute and convalescent COVID-19 samples came from the United States, Italy and Spain. PBMCs, B-cell-depleted T cells, or T cells were the source of the cDNA or gDNA that made up the material.

Germline CDR1 reads MGHRA; CDR2 reads YSYEKL. The CDR3 has 17 amino acids. Unmatched junction bases numbered 7, after V lost 2 bases and J lost 3 bases. In the study's own analysis: Amplification of reference gene primers was used by the study to estimate nucleated cell counts. The table came from immunoSEQ multiplex PCR; TCRdb's copy has only in-frame clones and leaves some out. The V and J calls and clone size come from that table; D and trimming were worked out from the DNA. This table has 110,000 to 150,000 clones, about 79% appearing once. This sequence originates from a man in his sixties with active or convalescent COVID-19. The J gene is TRBJ2-2, the V gene TRBV4-1; 9 bases map to TRBD2. The specimen was peripheral blood. This chain's CDR3 is CASSQHQTSGYTGELFF. As DNA, the CDR3 is TGCGCCAGCAGCCAACACCAGACTAGCGGCTACACCGGGGAGCTGTTTTTT.